The present entry profiles one T cell receptor (beta chain) with its context. Its antigen is unidentified. The data were obtained in a study of Tregs in tolerant kidney transplant recipients. Overall study context: Mixed chimerism was transient after nonmyeloablative marrow transplants from related graft donors. Sorting after B cell culture yielded CD25+CD127- and 4-1BB+CD40L- CD4+ cells. CD4+CD25+CD127- cells came from roughly 3-day belatacept mixed lymphocyte reactions, some with roughly 5-day graft donor restimulation.

Some clones are missing from TCRdb's copy, which holds only in-frame ones; the method was immunoSEQ multiplex PCR. The sample records around 6,000 clones, nearly 90% being singletons. The CDR3 loop spans 12 amino acids. V was clipped by 2 bases and J by 2 bases, with 1 base between them. Per the germline V gene, CDR1 is ENHRY and CDR2 is SYGVKD. The receptor was derived from a human patient who received a combined kidney and bone marrow transplant. The sequencing used Tregs from blood cultured with allogeneic cells, collected before the transplant. The chain links TRBV10-3 to TRBJ1-5; D remains ambiguous. CDR3 protein: CAISEGNQPQHF. In DNA form, the CDR3 reads TGTGCCATCAGTGAGGGCAATCAGCCCCAGCATTTT.